Below, 6 T cell receptor beta chains from the same sample are listed, as sequenced in a study of T cell responses to AZD1222 COVID-19 vaccine (dated by TCRdb to the early 2020s). The library was obtained by the immunoSEQ multiplex PCR assay. This is the immuneACCESS table as TCRdb keeps it, with only in-frame sequences that have V and J called. A part of the clones is gone; compared with another copy, unresolved V genes explain less than half, and the rest is unexplained. Within this sample are some 150,000 clones, with roughly 90% of them counted one time only. The ten most abundant clones make up 2.5% to 3.5% of the sample. In light of the paper, this sample's time point label describes: baseline before first vaccination. This specimen consisted of peripheral blood, obtained on day 0 of AZD1222 vaccination. The receptors shown here come from an adult in good health.

The chain links TRBV12-3 or TRBV12-4 to TRBJ1-1, with D possibly TRBD1 on 6 matching bases. This CDR3 is built from 13 residues. V was cut by 1 base and J by 10 bases, with 13 bases left in between. The CDR3 DNA sequence: TGTGCCAGCAGTTTAGAGGGGGGACGCCGAGCTTTCTTT. Translating it yields CASSLEGGRRAFF.

This sequence joins TRBV4-3 and TRBJ1-4; TRBD1 might be the D (5 bases). The CDR3 extends over 17 amino acids. V was pared by 1 base and J by 0 bases, with 12 bases between. Germline assignment: CDR1 LGHNA and CDR2 YSLEER. The CDR3 protein is CASSQVGGAATNEKLFF. The DNA for the CDR3 is TGCGCCAGCAGCCAAGTGGGGGGTGCTGCAACTAATGAAAAACTGTTTTTT.

The chain recombines TRBV3-1 (or the pseudogene TRBV3-2) with TRBJ1-2; 8 bases line up with TRBD1. The CDR3 runs to 15 residues. Trimming cost V 1 base and J 5 bases; bases outside gene matches: 6. CDR1 and CDR2 (germline): LGHDT, YNNKEL (reference sequence). The chain's CDR3 is CASSQAHRGSYGYTF. The CDR3 DNA reads TGTGCCAGCAGCCAAGCGCACAGGGGGTCGTATGGCTACACCTTC.

CDR3 sequence reads: CASSSLDYGYTF. The CDR3 coding sequence is TGTGCCAGCAGCTCACTTGACTATGGCTACACCTTC. The J gene is TRBJ1-2, the V gene TRBV11-2, with D uncertain. The CDR3 sequence is 12 residues long. V dropped 4 bases and J dropped 3 bases, with 6 bases sitting between them. Germline CDR1 is SGHAT and CDR2 is FQNNGV.

This chain uses TRBV1 with TRBJ1-5; TRBD1 is taken as the D call from the table, unchecked against the DNA. TRBV1 corresponds to a pseudogene. This CDR3 contains 14 residues. In DNA form, the CDR3 reads TGCACCCACTTAACAGGGGTTGGCAATCAGCCCCAGCATTTT. This sequence encodes CTHLTGVGNQPQHF.

V usage is TRBV15 and J usage is TRBJ1-2; D is unclear. The CDR3 sequence is 13 residues long. Germline V gene data show CDR1 as LNHNV and CDR2 as YYDKDF (reference sequence). V was pared by 3 bases and J by 6 bases, with 11 bases between. The CDR3 DNA reads as TGTGCCACCAGCAGTCGGGGAGGAGATGGCTACACCTTC. This gives the protein CATSSRGGDGYTF. Complete variable domain (other parts from reference TRBV15 and TRBJ1-2): DAMVIQNPRYQVTQFGKPVTLSCSQTLNHNVMYWYQQKSSQAPKLLFHYYDKDFNNEADTPDNFQSRRPNTSFCFLDIRSPGLGDTAMYLCATSSRGGDGYTFGSGTRLTVV.